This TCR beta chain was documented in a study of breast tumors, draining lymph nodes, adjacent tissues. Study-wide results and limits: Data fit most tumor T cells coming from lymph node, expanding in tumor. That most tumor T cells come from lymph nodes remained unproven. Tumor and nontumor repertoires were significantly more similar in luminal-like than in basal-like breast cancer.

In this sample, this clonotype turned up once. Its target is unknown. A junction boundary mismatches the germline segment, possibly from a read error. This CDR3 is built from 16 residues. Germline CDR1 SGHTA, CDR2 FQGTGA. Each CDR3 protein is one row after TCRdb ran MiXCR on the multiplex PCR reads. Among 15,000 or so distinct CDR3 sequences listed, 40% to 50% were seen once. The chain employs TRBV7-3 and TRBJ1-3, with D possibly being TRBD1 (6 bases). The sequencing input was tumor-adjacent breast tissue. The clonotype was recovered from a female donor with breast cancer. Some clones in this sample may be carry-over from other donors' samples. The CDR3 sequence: CASSVTGPGVGNTIYF. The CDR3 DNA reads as TGTGCCAGCAGCGTAACAGGACCAGGGGTTGGAAACACCATATATTTT. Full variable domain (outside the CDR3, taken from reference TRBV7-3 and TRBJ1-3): GAGVSQTPSNKVTEKGKYVELRCDPISGHTALYWYRQSLGQGPEFLIYFQGTGAADDSGLPNDRFFAVRPEGSVSTLKIQRTERGDSAVYLCASSVTGPGVGNTIYFGEGSWLTVV.